This passage covers 3 T cell receptor beta chains from one sample sequenced in a study of T-cell memory formation after mild COVID-19. From the 5' RACE reads, TCRdb called clonotypes with MiXCR, one entry per CDR3 protein. The sample gives some 180,000 distinct CDR3 sequences, roughly 18% of which show up once; more than 3% is in the top ten. The material sequenced was PBMCs or a T cell subset sorted from them (not recorded which). The source is a man in his late teens or twenties who had mild COVID-19 (a few samples of this study predate the infection). Cell type and time point are not known.

This clonotype has only a few counts. The chain links TRBV2 to TRBJ2-5; D uncertain. Trimming stripped 7 bases from V and 5 bases from J, with 8 bases between. Per the germline V gene, CDR1 is SNHLY and CDR2 is FYNNEI. This CDR3 spans 11 amino acids. CDR3 coding DNA: TGTGCCAGCATCTTCGTGGAGACCCAGTACTTC. Its translation: CASIFVETQYF.

The rearrangement links TRBV4-2 to TRBJ2-3; D is possibly TRBD1 (5 bases). The closer fit of TRBJ1-5 to the DNA end suggests the J call may be wrong. CDR1 is LGHNA and CDR2 is YNFKEQ in the germline V gene. The CDR3 length is 16 residues. As DNA, the CDR3 is TGTGCCAGCAGCCAAGTAACCGGGGGGATGACAGATACGCAGCATTTT. Translated: CASSQVTGGMTDTQHF.

This clonotype was counted only a few times. The V and J genes are TRBV20-1 and TRBJ2-7; D remains ambiguous. CDR1 is DFQATT, CDR2 SNEGSKA, per germline (reference sequence). This CDR3 region has 12 residues. V was cut by 3 bases and J by 0 bases, with 6 bases left in between. The CDR3, as DNA: TGCAGTGCTAGCCTGAGCTCCTACGAGCAGTACGTC. It translates to CSASLSSYEQYV.